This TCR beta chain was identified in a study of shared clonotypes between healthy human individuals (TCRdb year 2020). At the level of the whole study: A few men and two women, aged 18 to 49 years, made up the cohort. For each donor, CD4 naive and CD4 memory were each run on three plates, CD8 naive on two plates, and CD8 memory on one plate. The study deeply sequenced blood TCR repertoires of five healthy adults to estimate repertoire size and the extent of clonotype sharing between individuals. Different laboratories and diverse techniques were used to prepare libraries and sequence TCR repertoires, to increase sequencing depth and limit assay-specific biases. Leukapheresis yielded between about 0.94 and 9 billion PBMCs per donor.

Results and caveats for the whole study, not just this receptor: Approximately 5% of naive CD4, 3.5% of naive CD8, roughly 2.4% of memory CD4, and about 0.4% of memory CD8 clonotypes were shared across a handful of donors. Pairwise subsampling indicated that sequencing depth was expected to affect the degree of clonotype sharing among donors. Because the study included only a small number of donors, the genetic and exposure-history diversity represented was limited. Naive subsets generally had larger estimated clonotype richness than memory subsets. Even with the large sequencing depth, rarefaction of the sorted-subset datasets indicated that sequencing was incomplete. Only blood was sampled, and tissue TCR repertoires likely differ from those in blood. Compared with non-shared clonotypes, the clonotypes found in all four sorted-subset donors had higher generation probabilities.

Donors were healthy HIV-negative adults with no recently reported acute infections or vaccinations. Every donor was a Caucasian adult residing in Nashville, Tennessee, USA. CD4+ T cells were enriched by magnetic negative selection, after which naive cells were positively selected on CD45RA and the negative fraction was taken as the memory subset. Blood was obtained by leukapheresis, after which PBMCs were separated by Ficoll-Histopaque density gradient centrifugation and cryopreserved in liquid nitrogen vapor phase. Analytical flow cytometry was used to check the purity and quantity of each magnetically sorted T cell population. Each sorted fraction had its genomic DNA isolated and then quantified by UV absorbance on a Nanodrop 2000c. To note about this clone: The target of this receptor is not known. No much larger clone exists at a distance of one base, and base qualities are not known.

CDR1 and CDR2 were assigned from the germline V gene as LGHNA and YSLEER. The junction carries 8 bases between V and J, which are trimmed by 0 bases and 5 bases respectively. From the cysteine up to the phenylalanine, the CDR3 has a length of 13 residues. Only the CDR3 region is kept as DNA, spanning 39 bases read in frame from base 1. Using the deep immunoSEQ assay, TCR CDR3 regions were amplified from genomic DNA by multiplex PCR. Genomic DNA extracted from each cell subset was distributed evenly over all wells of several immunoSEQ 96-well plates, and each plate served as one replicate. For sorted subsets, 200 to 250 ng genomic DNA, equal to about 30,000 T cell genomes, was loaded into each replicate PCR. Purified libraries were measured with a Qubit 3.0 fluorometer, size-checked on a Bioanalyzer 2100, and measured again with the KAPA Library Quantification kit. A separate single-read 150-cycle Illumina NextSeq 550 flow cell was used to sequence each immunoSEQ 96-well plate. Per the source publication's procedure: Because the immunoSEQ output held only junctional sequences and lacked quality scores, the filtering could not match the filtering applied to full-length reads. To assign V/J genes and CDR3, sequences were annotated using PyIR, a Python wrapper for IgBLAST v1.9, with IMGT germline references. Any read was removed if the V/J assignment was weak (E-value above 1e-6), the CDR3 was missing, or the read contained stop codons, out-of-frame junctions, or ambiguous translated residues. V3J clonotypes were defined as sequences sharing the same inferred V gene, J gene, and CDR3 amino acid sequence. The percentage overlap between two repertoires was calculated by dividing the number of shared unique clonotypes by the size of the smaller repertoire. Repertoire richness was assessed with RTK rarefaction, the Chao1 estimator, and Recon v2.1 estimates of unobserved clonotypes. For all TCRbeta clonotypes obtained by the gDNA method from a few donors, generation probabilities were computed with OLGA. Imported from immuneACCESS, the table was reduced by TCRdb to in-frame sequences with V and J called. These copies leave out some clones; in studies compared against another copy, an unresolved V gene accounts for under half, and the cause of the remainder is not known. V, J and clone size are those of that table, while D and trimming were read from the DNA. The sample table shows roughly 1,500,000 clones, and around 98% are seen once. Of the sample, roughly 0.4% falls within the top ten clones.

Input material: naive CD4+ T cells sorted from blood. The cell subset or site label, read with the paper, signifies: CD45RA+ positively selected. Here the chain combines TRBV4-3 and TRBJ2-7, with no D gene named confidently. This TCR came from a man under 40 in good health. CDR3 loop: CASSQDPADEQYF. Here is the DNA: TGCGCCAGCAGCCAAGATCCGGCTGACGAGCAGTACTTC.